This T cell receptor beta chain was sequenced in a study of beta chain features in type 1 diabetes. Findings and caveats of the study: Any role of HLA type in TCRB rearrangement remained unresolved here. TCRB CDR3 length was moderately but significantly reduced in all four CD4+ subsets of Type 1 diabetes patients.

One heparinised blood draw, averaging roughly 0.12 L, came from each donor. The V and J ends lost 6 bases and 3 bases respectively, with 12 bases between them. The CDR3 loop spans 13 amino acids. CDR1 is SQVTM, CDR2 ANQGSEA, per germline. This clone appeared a few times. Its cognate antigen is unknown. As every portion of the isolated RNA was reverse transcribed, the sequencing read expressed TCRB transcripts. Measured with immunoSEQ multiplex PCR; TCRdb has only the in-frame clones, and not every one. The repertoire holds about 170,000 clones, with approximately 7.9% as singletons. This TCR derives from a man aged 18 to 35 with type 1 diabetes. The chain joins TRBV29-1 to TRBJ1-5; a possible D gene is TRBD1 (5 bases). The sequenced sample was central memory CD4+ T cells from blood. CDR3 sequence: CSVLGGANQPQHF. CDR3 in DNA: TGCAGCGTCCTAGGAGGGGCCAATCAGCCCCAGCATTTT. Together with reference TRBV29-1 and TRBJ1-5, the CDR3 gives the full variable domain: SAVISQKPSRDICQRGTSLTIQCQVDSQVTMMFWYRQQPGQSLTLIATANQGSEATYESGFVIDKFPISRPNLTFSTLTVSNMSPEDSSIYLCSVLGGANQPQHFGDGTRLSIL.